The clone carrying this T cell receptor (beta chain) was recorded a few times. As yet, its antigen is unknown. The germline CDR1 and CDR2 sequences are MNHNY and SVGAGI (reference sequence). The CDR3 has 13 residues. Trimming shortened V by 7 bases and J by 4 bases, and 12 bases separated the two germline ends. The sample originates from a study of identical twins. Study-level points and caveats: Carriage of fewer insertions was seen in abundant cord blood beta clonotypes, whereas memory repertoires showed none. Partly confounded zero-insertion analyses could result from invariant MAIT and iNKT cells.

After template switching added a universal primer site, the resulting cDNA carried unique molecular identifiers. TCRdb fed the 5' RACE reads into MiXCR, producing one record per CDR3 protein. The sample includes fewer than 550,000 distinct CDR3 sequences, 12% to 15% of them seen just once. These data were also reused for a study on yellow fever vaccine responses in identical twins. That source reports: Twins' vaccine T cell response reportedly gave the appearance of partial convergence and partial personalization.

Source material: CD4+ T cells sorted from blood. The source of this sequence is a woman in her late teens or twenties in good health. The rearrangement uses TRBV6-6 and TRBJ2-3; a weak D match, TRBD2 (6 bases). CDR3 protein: CASTPGGSDTQYF. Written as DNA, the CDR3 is TGTGCCAGCACCCCTGGAGGGTCAGATACGCAGTATTTT.